The clone carrying this T cell receptor (beta chain) showed up just a few times. The data belong to a study of early T cells in non-severe SARS-CoV-2 infection. TCRdb independently ran MiXCR on the 5' RACE reads; one entry per CDR3 protein. The sample carries some 120,000 distinct CDR3 sequences, about 15% recorded once. CDR3 length: 14 amino acids. Germline loops: CDR1 LGHDT, CDR2 YNNKEL (reference sequence). Trimming cost V 2 bases and J 6 bases; bases outside gene matches: 5. The sequence was collected from an adult who was a healthcare worker with PCR-confirmed SARS-CoV-2 infection or an uninfected control (not recorded which). Sequences were obtained from whole blood. The rearrangement uses TRBV3-1 and TRBJ2-5, with 8 nucleotides matching TRBD2. CDR3 DNA sequence: TGTGCCAGCAGCCAACGAGCGGGGGAAAAGACCCAGTACTTC. Protein: CASSQRAGEKTQYF.